A single sample is the source of the 6 T cell receptor beta chains below, sequenced in a study of blood T cell repertoires in COVID-19. Clones were read by immunoSEQ multiplex PCR, and TCRdb kept only the in-frame ones, dropping some. The sample has roughly 200,000 clones; about nine tenths are singletons. Sequenced: PBMCs or T cells enriched from blood (not recorded which). All receptors come from a woman aged 35 to 49 with acute COVID-19.

The chain uses TRBV6-2 or TRBV6-3 and TRBJ1-1, with D maybe TRBD1 (6 bases). CDR1 is MNHEY and CDR2 is SVGEGT in the germline V gene. The CDR3 extends over 12 amino acids. Trimming took off 4 bases at V and 6 bases at J, with 9 bases between the two ends. In DNA form, the CDR3 reads TGTGCCAGCAGTTTAGGACAGCCTGAAGCTTTCTTT. It codes for CASSLGQPEAFF.

The chain carries TRBV3-1 (or the pseudogene TRBV3-2) and TRBJ2-6; a possible D gene is TRBD2 (5 bases). Germline V gene data show CDR1 as LGHDT and CDR2 as YNNKEL (reference sequence). The CDR3 contains 17 residues. The ends were cut back, 1 base at V and 1 base at J, with 11 bases in the middle. The CDR3 coding sequence is TGTGCCAGCAGCCAAGTGGTTCGCGGGTCTGGGGCCAACGTCCTGACTTTC. It encodes CASSQVVRGSGANVLTF.

To note about this clone: The same CDR3 is also encoded by other DNA sequences in this sample. The CDR3 is CASSLGGEAFF. The CDR3 region has the DNA TGCGCCAGCAGCTTAGGGGGTGAAGCTTTCTTT. The chain recombines TRBV5-1 with TRBJ1-1; weak D call: TRBD1 (6 bases). CDR1 SGHRS and CDR2 YFSETQ come from the germline V gene. The CDR3 extends over 11 amino acids. V was pared by 2 bases and J by 7 bases, with 6 bases between. Filled out from reference TRBV5-1 and TRBJ1-1, the complete variable domain reads KAGVTQTPRYLIKTRGQQVTLSCSPISGHRSVSWYQQTPGQGLQFLFEYFSETQRNKGNFPGRFSGRQFSNSRSEMNVSTLELGDSALYLCASSLGGEAFFGQGTRLTVV.

The chain joins TRBV18 to TRBJ1-2; a weak D match, TRBD1 (5 bases). The CDR3 length is 12 residues. The germline V gene has CDR1 KGHSH and CDR2 LQKENI. Trimming took off 8 bases at V and 6 bases at J, with 13 bases between the two ends. CDR3: CASAREAHGYTF. Written as DNA, the CDR3 is TGTGCCAGCGCCAGGGAGGCCCATGGCTACACCTTC. The whole variable domain, remainder taken from reference TRBV18 and TRBJ1-2, is NAGVMQNPRHLVRRRGQEARLRCSPMKGHSHVYWYRQLPEEGLKFMVYLQKENIIDESGMPKERFSAEFPKEGPSILRIQQVVRGDSAAYFCASAREAHGYTFGSGTRLTVV.

The chain joins TRBV14 to TRBJ1-1; a possible D gene is TRBD1 (6 bases). The CDR3 is 15 residues long. Germline lookup yields CDR1 SGHDN and CDR2 FVKESK. Trimming took off 0 bases at V and 5 bases at J, with 13 bases between the two ends. DNA of the CDR3: TGTGCCAGCAGCCAAGATACAGGGCGGTTGACTGAAGCTTTCTTT. Its protein product is CASSQDTGRLTEAFF.

The genes are TRBV5-6 and TRBJ1-1; TRBD1 matches at 8 bases. Germline assignment: CDR1 SGHDT and CDR2 YYEEEE. The junction had 5 bases not matched to a gene; V was cut back by 4 bases and J by 3 bases. CDR3 length: 14 residues. As DNA, the CDR3 is TGTGCCAGCAGCATACCACAGGGGGACACTGAAGCTTTCTTT. This encodes CASSIPQGDTEAFF.